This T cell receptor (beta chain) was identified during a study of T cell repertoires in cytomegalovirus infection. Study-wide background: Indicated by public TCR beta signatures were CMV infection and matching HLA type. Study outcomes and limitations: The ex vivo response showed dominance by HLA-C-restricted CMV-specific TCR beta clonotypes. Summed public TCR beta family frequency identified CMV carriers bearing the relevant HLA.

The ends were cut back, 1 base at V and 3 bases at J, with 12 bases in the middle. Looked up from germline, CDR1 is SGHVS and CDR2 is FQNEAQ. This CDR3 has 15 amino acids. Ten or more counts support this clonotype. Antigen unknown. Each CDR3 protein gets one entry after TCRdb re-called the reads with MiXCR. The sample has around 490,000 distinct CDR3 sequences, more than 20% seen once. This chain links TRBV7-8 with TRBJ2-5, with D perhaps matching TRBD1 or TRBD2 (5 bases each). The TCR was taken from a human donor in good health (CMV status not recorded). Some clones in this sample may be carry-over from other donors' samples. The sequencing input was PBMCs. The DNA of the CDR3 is TGTGCCAGCAGCTTAGTTGAGGGGAGAGAAGAGACCCAGTACTTC. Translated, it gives CASSLVEGREETQYF.